Below, 15 T cell receptor beta chains from the same sample are listed, as sequenced in a study of T cells in Graves' hyperthyroidism and ophthalmopathy. TCR beta CDR3 sequences were amplified from RNA transcripts. The study used the HTBI primer set for a first-round RT-PCR of the TCR CDR3. TCRdb re-derived calls from the multiplex PCR reads in MiXCR, one entry per CDR3 protein. The sample yields around 350,000 distinct CDR3 sequences, around 14% seen once. Sequencing was performed on blood. These receptors originate from a woman under 30 with Graves' hyperthyroidism that later progressed to Graves' ophthalmopathy.

A few counts support this clonotype. The rearrangement joins TRBV20-1 to TRBJ2-7, with 8 bases identical to TRBD2. The CDR3 spans 15 residues. The ends lost 0 bases at V and 3 bases at J; junction bases unmatched: 7. The germline gives CDR1 DFQATT, CDR2 SNEGSKA (reference sequence). The CDR3 loop is CSARDFRGGDYEQYF. DNA for the CDR3: TGCAGTGCTAGAGATTTTCGGGGGGGGGACTACGAGCAGTACTTC.

This clonotype has at least ten counts. This rearrangement joins TRBV2 to TRBJ1-6; possibly TRBD1 for D (6 bases). V dropped 6 bases and J dropped 1 base, with 19 bases sitting between them. The CDR3 totals 18 residues. Germline V gene lookup returns CDR1 SNHLY and CDR2 FYNNEI. The CDR3 sequence: CASSVRKTGFSYNSPLHF. In DNA form, the CDR3 reads TGTGCCAGCAGCGTCAGAAAAACAGGGTTTTCCTATAATTCACCCCTCCACTTT.

This clonotype was seen at least ten times. The chain has TRBV20-1 and TRBJ1-5, with TRBD1 as a possible D gene (5 bases). The germline gives CDR1 DFQATT, CDR2 SNEGSKA (reference sequence). Deletions cut 5 bases from V and 0 bases from J, with 20 bases between. This CDR3 comprises 17 residues. In DNA form, the CDR3 reads TGCAGTGCTGAAGAAGAGGCGGGGGTTAATAGCAATCAGCCCCAGCATTTT. It yields the protein CSAEEEAGVNSNQPQHF.

The chain joins TRBV7-9 to TRBJ2-1; 9 bases fit TRBD1. V trimming: 5 bases; J trimming: 7 bases; junction bases outside the gene matches: 6. This CDR3 is built from 14 residues. CDR1 is SEHNR and CDR2 is FQNEAQ in the germline V gene (reference sequence). The CDR3 here is CASSPQGALNEQFF. The CDR3 DNA is TGTGCCAGCAGCCCACAGGGGGCGCTGAATGAGCAGTTCTTC.

This chain uses TRBV4-3 with TRBJ2-7; 7 nucleotides align to TRBD2. Looked up from germline, CDR1 is LGHNA and CDR2 is YSLEER. Trimming cost V 1 base and J 2 bases; bases outside gene matches: 5. The CDR3 has 15 amino acids. In DNA, the CDR3 is TGCGCCAGCAGCCAAGGGTCGGGAGGAACCTACGAGCAGTACTTC. This gives the protein CASSQGSGGTYEQYF.

This clonotype was picked up a small number of times. The V and J genes are TRBV11-2 and TRBJ2-6; tentative D call: TRBD2 (5 bases). CDR3 size: 15 residues. V was trimmed by 3 bases and J by 2 bases, leaving 8 bases between them. Per the germline V gene, CDR1 is SGHAT and CDR2 is FQNNGV. The CDR3 sequence: CASSLRGTGANVLTF. In DNA, the CDR3 is TGTGCCAGCAGCTTGAGAGGGACTGGGGCCAACGTCCTGACTTTC. Looking up the rest from reference TRBV11-2 and TRBJ2-6 gives the full variable domain: EAGVAQSPRYKIIEKRQSVAFWCNPISGHATLYWYQQILGQGPKLLIQFQNNGVVDDSQLPKDRFSAERLKGVDSTLKIQPAKLEDSAVYLCASSLRGTGANVLTFGAGSRLTVL.

This clonotype was counted at least ten times. CDR3 nucleotides: TGTGCCAGCAGACCGCCGGACAGGGCAGTCGAGCAGTACTTC. Amino acid sequence: CASRPPDRAVEQYF. The chain links TRBV7-8 to TRBJ2-7, with 8 bases that match TRBD1. This CDR3 is built from 14 residues. V shed 6 bases, J shed 6 bases, and the junction held 10 bases outside the gene matches. Germline CDR1 and CDR2: SGHVS and FQNEAQ.

This clonotype was recorded many times. This chain links TRBV5-1 with TRBJ2-2; 9 bases agree with TRBD2. This CDR3 region has 16 residues. Germline V gene data show CDR1 as SGHRS and CDR2 as YFSETQ. The ends lost 0 bases at V and 4 bases at J; junction bases unmatched: 4. Here the CDR3 reads CASSLAAGGRTGELFF. CDR3 in DNA: TGCGCCAGCAGCTTGGCGGCGGGAGGGCGCACCGGGGAGCTGTTTTTT. Full variable domain (rest looked up from reference TRBV5-1 and TRBJ2-2): KAGVTQTPRYLIKTRGQQVTLSCSPISGHRSVSWYQQTPGQGLQFLFEYFSETQRNKGNFPGRFSGRQFSNSRSEMNVSTLELGDSALYLCASSLAAGGRTGELFFGEGSRLTVL.

This clonotype has just a few counts. The chain joins TRBV3-1 to TRBJ1-4; the match to TRBD1 covers 7 bases. Trimming at V came to 6 bases and at J to 7 bases, leaving 8 bases not matched to a gene. The CDR3 loop spans 14 amino acids. Germline V gene sequence: CDR1 LGHDT, CDR2 YNNKEL (reference sequence). CDR3 nucleotide sequence: TGTGCCAGCAGTTATACAGGGGCTGGTGAAAAACTGTTTTTT. Amino acid sequence: CASSYTGAGEKLFF. Complete variable domain (other parts from reference TRBV3-1 and TRBJ1-4): DTAVSQTPKYLVTQMGNDKSIKCEQNLGHDTMYWYKQDSKKFLKIMFSYNNKELIINETVPNRFSPKSPDKAHLNLHINSLELGDSAVYFCASSYTGAGEKLFFGSGTQLSVL.

Many counts were recorded for this clonotype. J is TRBJ2-7 and V is TRBV7-6; D is perhaps TRBD1 (6 bases). CDR3 length: 13 residues. V gave up 6 bases and J gave up 4 bases, with 13 bases separating them. Germline V lookup: CDR1 SGHVS, CDR2 FNYEAQ. In DNA form, the CDR3 reads TGTGCCAGCAGTGCAGGGGCGTGGTACGAGCAGTACTTC. It encodes CASSAGAWYEQYF.

This clonotype was observed a few times. The chain links TRBV5-6 to TRBJ2-5, with D unresolved. In germline, CDR1 is SGHDT, CDR2 YYEEEE. Trimming removed 2 bases from V and 5 bases from J, with 10 bases in between. The CDR3 is made up of 13 amino acids. The DNA of the CDR3 is TGTGCCAGCAGCTTCCCTCCTAGGGAGACCCAGTACTTC. Translation: CASSFPPRETQYF.

This clonotype appeared many times. The CDR3 region is CASRQFFFRDRYEQYF. CDR3 nucleotide sequence: TGTGCCAGCAGGCAATTTTTTTTCCGGGACAGATACGAGCAGTACTTC. The chain links TRBV2 to TRBJ2-7; TRBD1 matches 7 bases. This CDR3 region has 16 residues. V shed 6 bases, J shed 4 bases, and the junction held 15 bases outside the gene matches. CDR1 and CDR2 (germline): SNHLY, FYNNEI.

This clonotype was detected ten times or more. The chain couples TRBV12-3 or TRBV12-4 to TRBJ2-5; 8 bases fit TRBD2. After removal of 3 bases from V and 0 bases from J, the junction contained 6 bases not matched to a gene. This CDR3 region has 16 residues. The CDR3 here is CASSFWSSGYQETQYF. CDR3 DNA: TGTGCCAGCAGTTTCTGGTCTAGCGGGTACCAAGAGACCCAGTACTTC.

The chain is built from TRBV19 and TRBJ2-1; 10 bases map to TRBD2. From germline, CDR1 is LNHDA and CDR2 SQIVND (reference sequence). Losses at the gene ends were 3 bases for V and 6 bases for J; bases not matched to a gene: 5. The CDR3 covers 15 residues. CDR3 DNA: TGTGCCAGTAGTATGGGGACTAGCGTTTTCAATGAGCAGTTCTTC. Protein product: CASSMGTSVFNEQFF.

This clonotype was observed many times. This rearrangement joins TRBV6-1 to TRBJ1-5; D is unresolved. CDR3 length equals 17 residues. Trimming stripped 5 bases from V and 6 bases from J, with 23 bases between. From germline, CDR1 is MNHNS and CDR2 SASEGT. CDR3 sequence: CASSYSGRDQWSQPQHF. CDR3 nucleotide sequence: TGTGCCAGCAGTTATTCCGGTCGGGATCAATGGAGTCAGCCCCAGCATTTT.